This T cell receptor (beta chain) was obtained from a study of cytomegalovirus exposure and HLA in healthy donors. General study results and limits: Cytomegalovirus association was listed for 164 TCR beta chains.

The donors were part of the validation cohort, which consisted of more than 90 subjects and was separate from the first cohort of roughly 620 subjects. CDR3 length equals 11 residues. Germline loops: CDR1 MNHNS, CDR2 SASEGT. A note on this clone: Its target is not known.

Here immunoSEQ multiplex PCR was the method, and the copy in TCRdb shows in-frame clones only, minus some. The sample holds around 75,000 clones, around 81% seen once. This clonotype was obtained from a man aged 25-45 years in good health and CMV-seronegative. This chain links TRBV6-1 with TRBJ2-1; the D is unclear. The sequencing sample was made of PBMCs. CDR3 nucleotides: TGTGCGGGCAGCTCCTACAATGAGCAGTTCTTC. Amino acid sequence: CAGSSYNEQFF.